Following are 14 T cell receptor beta chains from one sample sequenced in a study of PD-L1 blockade in urothelial cancer. The time point: pretreatment peripheral blood. The method was immunoSEQ multiplex PCR; TCRdb's version includes in-frame clones alone and lacks a portion of them. In the table there are approximately 50,000 clones, about four fifths of which are singletons. Specimen: PBMCs, collected around atezolizumab (anti-PD-L1) treatment. Receptors were obtained from a man aged 45-65 years with urothelial cancer.

The chain couples TRBV13 to TRBJ2-2; 9 nucleotides align to TRBD1. J gave up 5 bases and V 5 bases, and 6 bases lay outside the gene matches. This CDR3 has 15 residues. Looked up from germline, CDR1 is PRHDT and CDR2 is FYEKMQ (reference sequence). CDR3 in DNA: TGTGCCAGCAGCCTCGGACAGGGGTGGACCGGGGAGCTGTTTTTT. It is translated as CASSLGQGWTGELFF.

The V and J genes are TRBV6-1 and TRBJ2-1; D is unresolved. The ends were cut back, 3 bases at V and 10 bases at J, with 10 bases in the middle. Germline loops: CDR1 MNHNS, CDR2 SASEGT. This CDR3 contains 12 residues. CDR3 in amino acids: CASSDWSYEQFF. CDR3 DNA: TGTGCCAGCAGTGACTGGAGCTACGAGCAGTTCTTC.

This chain links TRBV7-8 with TRBJ2-7; D possibly corresponds to TRBD2 (5 bases). In germline, CDR1 is SGHVS, CDR2 FQNEAQ. This CDR3 contains 13 residues. Trimming removed 5 bases at V and 6 bases at J, with 14 bases between. The CDR3 reads CASSPDRRREQYF. CDR3 coding DNA: TGTGCCAGCAGCCCAGATCGGAGGCGCGAGCAGTACTTC. Using reference TRBV7-8 and TRBJ2-7 for the parts outside the CDR3, the full variable domain is GAGVSQSPRYKVAKRGQDVALRCDPISGHVSLFWYQQALGQGPEFLTYFQNEAQLDKSGLPSDRFFAERPEGSVSTLKIQRTQQEDSAVYLCASSPDRRREQYFGPGTRLTVT.

In its sample, this clone was seen once. The V call is TRBV9, the J call TRBJ1-4; perhaps TRBD1 as D (6 bases). V shed 4 bases and J shed 0 bases, with 10 bases lying between them. This CDR3 region has 15 residues. Germline V gene lookup returns CDR1 SGDLS and CDR2 YYNGEE. CDR3 sequence reads: CASSLGTTTNEKLFF. The DNA of the CDR3 is TGTGCCAGCAGCCTTGGGACAACAACTAATGAAAAACTGTTTTTT. Full variable domain (rest looked up from reference TRBV9 and TRBJ1-4): DSGVTQTPKHLITATGQRVTLRCSPRSGDLSVYWYQQSLDQGLQFLIQYYNGEERAKGNILERFSAQQFPDLHSELNLSSLELGDSALYFCASSLGTTTNEKLFFGSGTQLSVL.

The chain couples TRBV7-8 to TRBJ1-5; no clear D gene. Trimming left V 1 base short and J 4 bases short, with 5 bases between. Germline lookup yields CDR1 SGHVS and CDR2 FQNEAQ. The CDR3 is made up of 13 amino acids. CDR3 nucleotides: TGTGCCAGCAGCTTAGGAGCGAATCAGCCCCAGCATTTT. Protein: CASSLGANQPQHF.

This chain connects TRBV9 to TRBJ2-4, with TRBD2 matching 14 bases. The CDR3 is 19 residues long. V trimming: 2 bases; J trimming: 6 bases; junction bases outside the gene matches: 13. Germline values: CDR1 SGDLS, CDR2 YYNGEE. CDR3 loop: CASSVTSGAGTSGRNIQYF. CDR3 sequence (DNA): TGTGCCAGCAGCGTTACATCAGGGGCCGGGACTAGCGGGAGAAACATTCAGTACTTC.

The gene calls are TRBV5-4 and TRBJ1-2, with 7 positions matching TRBD1. Germline assignment: CDR1 SGHNT and CDR2 YYREEE (reference sequence). Trimming cost V 4 bases and J 6 bases; bases outside gene matches: 6. CDR3 length: 13 residues. CDR3 in DNA: TGTGCCAGCAGCCGACAGGGTTCGGATGGCTACACCTTC. Translated: CASSRQGSDGYTF.

The chain joins TRBV14 to TRBJ2-7, with TRBD2 identical over 12 bases. Germline trimming cut 6 bases from V and 2 bases from J; bases unmatched to any gene: 2. The CDR3 contains 14 residues. Per the germline V gene, CDR1 is SGHDN and CDR2 is FVKESK. The CDR3 sequence is CASRRTSGTYEQYF. The CDR3, as DNA: TGTGCCAGCAGGCGGACTAGCGGGACCTACGAGCAGTACTTC.

The J gene is TRBJ2-5, the V gene TRBV5-3, with TRBD2 matching 14 bases. TRBV5-3 is filed as an ORF, its function uncertain. The V gene end was trimmed by 4 bases and the J gene end by 5 bases; junction bases not matched to a gene: 13. The CDR3 consists of 18 residues. The CDR3 region is CARSKKGTSGSSWETQYF. Written as DNA, the CDR3 is TGTGCCAGAAGCAAAAAAGGGACTAGCGGGAGTTCTTGGGAGACCCAGTACTTC.

This sequence joins TRBV6-1 and TRBJ2-7; 11 bases align to TRBD2. The germline V gene has CDR1 MNHNS and CDR2 SASEGT. V was pared by 8 bases and J by 4 bases, with 7 bases of the junction left unmatched. The CDR3 contains 14 residues. CDR3 region: CASPPSGGLYEQYF. Written as DNA, the CDR3 is TGTGCCAGCCCCCCTAGCGGGGGGCTTTACGAGCAGTACTTC.

V is TRBV14 and J is TRBJ2-7; 9 bases fit TRBD2. CDR3 size: 16 residues. Germline-derived CDR1 and CDR2 are SGHDN and FVKESK. V dropped 1 base and J dropped 6; count of bases not matched to a gene: 10. CDR3 coding DNA: TGTGCCAGCAGCCAAGGGGTTGGGCTAGCGGGAATCGAGCAGTACTTC. Amino acid sequence: CASSQGVGLAGIEQYF.

The rearrangement uses TRBV7-9 and TRBJ2-1; D is perhaps TRBD1 (6 bases). CDR3 length equals 14 residues. Germline CDR1 is SEHNR and CDR2 is FQNEAQ (reference sequence). Deletions cut 2 bases from V and 8 bases from J, with 13 bases between. The CDR3 nucleotides are TGTGCCAGCAGCTTACGGACAGAGAGCGATGAGCAGTTCTTC. Its translation: CASSLRTESDEQFF.

This clone was detected only once. This chain connects TRBV28 to TRBJ2-6; D is uncertain. The CDR3 covers 15 residues. V dropped 2 bases and J dropped 0 bases, with 5 bases sitting between them. CDR1 is MDHEN, CDR2 SYDVKM, per germline. The CDR3 DNA reads as TGTGCCAGCAGTTTAGTCTTCTCTGGGGCCAACGTCCTGACTTTC. It translates to CASSLVFSGANVLTF.

Notes on this clone: Within the sample, other DNA sequences also encode this same CDR3. J is TRBJ2-3 and V is TRBV9; D possibly corresponds to TRBD2 (5 bases). V lost 2 bases, J lost 1 base, and 11 bases lay in between. CDR1 and CDR2 from the germline V gene are SGDLS and YYNGEE. CDR3 length: 15 residues. The CDR3 bases are TGTGCCAGCAGCGTGGGAGCGACGGGCACAGATACGCAGTATTTT. Amino acids: CASSVGATGTDTQYF.